Below are 14 T cell receptor beta chains sequenced from a single sample in a study of high-grade serous ovarian cancer treatment subgroups. Clones were sequenced by immunoSEQ multiplex PCR, and TCRdb holds only the in-frame ones, with some missing. The data contain roughly 15,000 clones, 70% to 90% of them seen just once; the ten biggest clones take up 6% to 7%. Tumor samples were obtained before definitive surgery or chemotherapy. Sequences were obtained from tumor tissue. The source of these receptors is a human donor with high-grade serous ovarian cancer.

The chain joins TRBV19 to TRBJ2-3; TRBD1 matches 7 bases. The germline gives CDR1 LNHDA, CDR2 SQIVND (reference sequence). Unmatched junction bases numbered 5, after V lost 5 bases and J lost 0 bases. The CDR3 consists of 15 residues. For the CDR3, the DNA is TGTGCCAGTAGTTGGGACAGATCTAGCACAGATACGCAGTATTTT. It yields the protein CASSWDRSSTDTQYF.

V gene TRBV5-6 combines with J gene TRBJ1-4, with D perhaps matching TRBD1 (6 bases). Germline values: CDR1 SGHDT, CDR2 YYEEEE. The CDR3 spans 16 residues. The V gene lost 0 bases and the J gene lost 8 bases, with 17 bases spanning the gap. The CDR3 nucleotides read TGTGCCAGCAGCTTGGAGGCGTATTCAGGGGACGAAAAACTGTTTTTT. Translated: CASSLEAYSGDEKLFF.

The genes are TRBV6-6 and TRBJ1-3; possible D gene TRBD1, 5 bases. The germline CDR1 and CDR2 sequences are MNHNY and SVGAGI (reference sequence). The germline V and J ends were trimmed by 6 bases and 0 bases, with 9 bases remaining between them. This CDR3 region has 14 residues. The CDR3 DNA reads TGTGCCAGCAGCCCCGGGACCTCTGGAAACACCATATATTTT. Its translation is CASSPGTSGNTIYF.

This rearrangement joins TRBV5-4 to TRBJ2-5; 8 bases match TRBD1. This CDR3 is 14 amino acids long. Germline V gene data show CDR1 as SGHNT and CDR2 as YYREEE (reference sequence). V shed 4 bases and J 3 bases; nucleotides not matched to a gene: 5. In nucleotides, the CDR3 is TGTGCCAGCAGCCGTACAGGGGGTGAAGAGACCCAGTACTTC. This gives the protein CASSRTGGEETQYF.

The rearrangement links TRBV2 to TRBJ1-2; D uncertain. CDR1 SNHLY and CDR2 FYNNEI come from the germline V gene. Trimming cost V 4 bases and J 5 bases, with 14 bases left between them. The CDR3 has 14 amino acids. CDR3 sequence: CASSVAGWSYGYTF. Written as DNA, the CDR3 is TGTGCCAGCAGTGTCGCGGGGTGGAGTTATGGCTACACCTTC. The whole variable domain, remainder taken from reference TRBV2 and TRBJ1-2, is EPEVTQTPSHQVTQMGQEVILRCVPISNHLYFYWYRQILGQKVEFLVSFYNNEISEKSEIFDDQFSVERPDGSNFTLKIRSTKLEDSAMYFCASSVAGWSYGYTFGSGTRLTVV.

This clone was detected a few times. The rearrangement links TRBV30 to TRBJ1-1; D unclear. Germline CDR1 is GTSNPN and CDR2 is SVGIG (reference sequence). V was trimmed by 4 bases and J by 0 bases, leaving 6 bases between them. The CDR3 spans 12 residues. The DNA of the CDR3 is TGTGCCTGGATCCCCCTGAACACTGAAGCTTTCTTT. It yields the protein CAWIPLNTEAFF.

V gene TRBV9 combines with J gene TRBJ2-5; a weak D match, TRBD2 (7 bases). This CDR3 comprises 19 residues. The V gene lost 6 bases and the J gene lost 3 bases, with 30 bases spanning the gap. Looked up from germline, CDR1 is SGDLS and CDR2 is YYNGEE. CDR3 loop: CASTKPGAHWGGLEETQYF. CDR3 bases: TGTGCCAGCACCAAGCCAGGGGCACACTGGGGGGGGCTGGAAGAGACCCAGTACTTC.

This clone has just one count. The chain joins TRBV5-1 to TRBJ2-2; 10 nucleotides agree with TRBD2. There are 15 residues in the CDR3. CDR1 is SGHRS, CDR2 YFSETQ, per germline. The V gene end was trimmed by 3 bases and the J gene end by 5 bases; junction bases not matched to a gene: 4. CDR3 residues: CASSWGTSATGELFF. The CDR3 DNA sequence: TGCGCCAGCAGCTGGGGGACTAGCGCGACCGGGGAGCTGTTTTTT.

The chain joins TRBV4-2 to TRBJ2-4; D could derive from TRBD1 or TRBD2 (5 bases each). The CDR3 runs to 17 residues. From germline, CDR1 is LGHNA and CDR2 YNFKEQ. Trimming cost V 4 bases and J 0 bases, with 16 bases left between them. CDR3 in amino acids: CASSPPRGAVAKNIQYF. In nucleotides, the CDR3 is TGTGCCAGCAGCCCCCCGAGAGGGGCGGTAGCCAAAAACATTCAGTACTTC.

This clone occurred once. This chain uses TRBV7-8 with TRBJ1-4; D is perhaps TRBD1 (5 bases). Looked up from germline, CDR1 is SGHVS and CDR2 is FQNEAQ. CDR3 size: 15 residues. With 4 bases removed from V and 11 bases from J, the gap between germline ends came to 20 bases. CDR3 residues: CASSSQGFSDQKLFF. As DNA, the CDR3 is TGTGCCAGCAGCTCTCAGGGATTTTCGGACCAGAAACTGTTTTTT.

The chain has TRBV19 and TRBJ2-2; 10 bases fit TRBD1. Looked up from germline, CDR1 is LNHDA and CDR2 is SQIVND (reference sequence). The CDR3 consists of 16 residues. V was pared by 4 bases and J by 4 bases, with 6 bases of the junction left unmatched. The CDR3 sequence: CASSTPRTGGTGELFF. The CDR3 coding sequence is TGTGCCAGTAGTACCCCTAGGACAGGGGGCACCGGGGAGCTGTTTTTT.

A single count supports this clone. The V and J genes are TRBV4-3 and TRBJ1-2, with TRBD1 identical over 9 bases. Germline V gene data show CDR1 as LGHNA and CDR2 as YSLEER. The CDR3 sequence is 15 residues long. The V and J ends lost 2 bases and 4 bases, in that order; junction bases with no gene match: 5. CDR3 sequence (DNA): TGCGCCAGCAGCCAAACCACAGGGGGCGGCTATGGCTACACCTTC. The encoded protein is CASSQTTGGGYGYTF.

This clone has a single count. The genes are TRBV7-9 and TRBJ1-1; D is uncertain. Germline V gives CDR1 SEHNR, CDR2 FQNEAQ (reference sequence). V was shortened by 5 bases and J by 2 bases, with 12 bases between the two germline ends. This CDR3 contains 14 residues. The CDR3 coding sequence is TGTGCCAGCAGCCATTGGACGGACAACACTGAAGCTTTCTTT. Amino acids: CASSHWTDNTEAFF.

This chain joins TRBV2 and TRBJ2-7, with 8 bases aligning to TRBD1. The CDR3 is 12 residues long. Germline V lookup: CDR1 SNHLY, CDR2 FYNNEI. Trimming at V came to 8 bases and at J to 3 bases, leaving 3 bases not matched to a gene. CDR3 DNA sequence: TGTGCCAGCGGGACAGGATTCTACGAGCAGTACTTC. This gives the protein CASGTGFYEQYF.